Sequencing of this TCR beta chain was carried out in a study of T-cell reconstitution after alpha-beta-depleted transplantation in children. General study results and limits: T cells produced anew were the main source of T-cell counts and diversity one year after transplant.

The TCRbeta library incorporated unique molecular identifiers. TCRdb re-derived calls from the PCR reads in MiXCR, one entry per CDR3 protein. The sample records about 440,000 distinct CDR3 sequences, roughly 43% being singletons. The germline CDR1 and CDR2 sequences are MNHNS and SASEGT. The J segment lost 4 bases and the V segment lost 0 bases, leaving 5 bases of the junction unmatched. The CDR3 totals 15 residues. Only one count was recorded for this clonotype. Its antigen is undetermined. The TCR comes from a girl aged 2-10 years with aplastic anemia, due to receive a stem cell transplant. The source was PBMCs, collected before TCRalphabeta/CD19-depleted stem cell transplant. The chain is built from TRBV6-1 and TRBJ2-7, with TRBD1 matching over 8 bases. CDR3 coding DNA: TGTGCCAGCAGTGAAGCCCCGGGACAGGCTTACGAGCAGTACTTC. The encoded protein is CASSEAPGQAYEQYF.